This TCR beta chain was sequenced for a study of blood T cell repertoires in COVID-19 (dated by TCRdb to the early 2020s). With regard to the full study: Collaborator samples came from the United States, Italy and Spain and covered acute and convalescent phases of COVID-19. The material from the prospective study consisted of cDNA or gDNA derived from T cells, B-cell-depleted T cells, or PBMCs. Deeply sampled blood TCRbeta repertoires from subjects exposed to, actively infected with, or recovered from COVID-19 were included in the dataset. The repertoires were made available in a free public database intended to serve as a resource for research on the immune response to SARS-CoV-2. The samples were drawn from the first 160 participants of the ongoing ImmuneRACE study and from over a thousand subjects provided by 6 global collaborators. A de-identified subject ID, COVID-19 status, age in years and sex were almost always included in the sample metadata. Where available, HLA class I and class II types were taken from metadata supplied by the sample provider and were not determined by assay-based typing.

The immunoSEQ Assay, a bias-controlled multiplex PCR, was used to amplify TCRbeta CDR3 regions from genomic DNA. The authors' analysis ran thus. The number of nucleated cells in each sample was estimated from the amplification of reference gene primers within the assay. To quantify the absolute abundance of each unique TCRbeta CDR3 rearrangement, sequence reads were collapsed and filtered. For each sample, productive Simpson clonality was calculated by taking the square root of Simpson's diversity index across productive rearrangements. TCRdb provides this immuneACCESS table in a form limited to in-frame rearrangements. Some clones are lacking; in checked studies, under half of them reflect an unresolved V gene, and why the rest are absent is not known. V, J and clone size reflect that table, while D and trimming were determined from the DNA. Present in this sample are 95,000 to 150,000 clones, about 83% of which were seen just once. Of the sample, roughly 5.4% is held by the ten largest clones.

Concerning this clone itself: No antigen is known for it. The input lacks base qualities; no much larger clone sits a single base away.

Trimming accounts for 3 bases at V and 4 bases at J, while the number of junction bases matched to no gene is 10. The germline V gene encodes CDR1 MGHRA and CDR2 YSYEKL. From cysteine to phenylalanine, the CDR3 is 17 amino acids long. CDR3 DNA is the only sequence kept; it has 51 bases, read in frame from the first base. Each collaborating institution followed its own protocols to collect whole blood in K2EDTA tubes. Collaborator samples were shipped for TCRbeta analysis as frozen whole blood, isolated PBMCs, or DNA extracted from either sample type. General findings and caveats noted by the study authors: How much clinical and demographic metadata was included differed by source and by participant, and the metadata was provided uncurated.

The sequenced sample consisted of peripheral blood. The chain couples TRBV4-1 to TRBJ1-5, and TRBD1 matches 9 of the central bases. The source is a human donor in a cohort sampled during active COVID-19. The CDR3 reads as follows: CASSQPGQGRWNQPQHF. The DNA reads as follows: TGCGCCAGCAGCCAGCCGGGACAGGGACGTTGGAATCAGCCCCAGCATTTT.